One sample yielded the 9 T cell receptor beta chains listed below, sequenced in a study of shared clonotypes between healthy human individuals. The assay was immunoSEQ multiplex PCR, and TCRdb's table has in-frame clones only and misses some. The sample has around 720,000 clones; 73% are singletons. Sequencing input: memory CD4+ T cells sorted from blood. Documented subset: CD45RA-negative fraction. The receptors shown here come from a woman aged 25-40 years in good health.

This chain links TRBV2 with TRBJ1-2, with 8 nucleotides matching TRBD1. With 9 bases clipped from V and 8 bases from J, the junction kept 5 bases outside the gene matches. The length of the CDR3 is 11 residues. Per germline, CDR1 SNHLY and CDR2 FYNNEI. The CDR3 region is CARGQGGGYTF. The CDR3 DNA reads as TGTGCCAGAGGACAGGGCGGCGGCTACACCTTC.

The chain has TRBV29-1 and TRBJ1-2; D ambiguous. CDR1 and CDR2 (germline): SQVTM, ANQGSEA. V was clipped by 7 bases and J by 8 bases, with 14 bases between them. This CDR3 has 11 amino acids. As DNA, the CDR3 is TGCAGCGCCGTGGAGAACGGCGGCTACACCTTC. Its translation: CSAVENGGYTF. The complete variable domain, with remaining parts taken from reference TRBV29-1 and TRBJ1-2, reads SAVISQKPSRDICQRGTSLTIQCQVDSQVTMMFWYRQQPGQSLTLIATANQGSEATYESGFVIDKFPISRPNLTFSTLTVSNMSPEDSSIYLCSAVENGGYTFGSGTRLTVV.

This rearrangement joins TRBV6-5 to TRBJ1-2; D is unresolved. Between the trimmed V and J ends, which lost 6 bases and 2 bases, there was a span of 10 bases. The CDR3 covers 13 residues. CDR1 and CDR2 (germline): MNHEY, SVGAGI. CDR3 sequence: CASSLDANYGYTF. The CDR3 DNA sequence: TGTGCCAGCAGCCTGGATGCGAACTATGGCTACACCTTC.

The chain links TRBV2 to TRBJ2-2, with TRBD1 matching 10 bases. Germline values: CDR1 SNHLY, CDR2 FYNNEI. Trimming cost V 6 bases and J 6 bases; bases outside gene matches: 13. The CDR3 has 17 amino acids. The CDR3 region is CASRRERTGGNSGELFF. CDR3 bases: TGTGCCAGCAGGAGAGAAAGGACAGGGGGAAACTCCGGGGAGCTGTTTTTT.

As DNA, the CDR3 is TGTGCCAGCACCTCGCGGGCACCCCCCTACGAGCAGTACTTC. Protein sequence: CASTSRAPPYEQYF. The gene calls are TRBV6-1 and TRBJ2-7; D perhaps matches TRBD2 (5 bases). V lost 7 bases to trimming and J lost 2 bases, with 15 bases between them. The germline V gene has CDR1 MNHNS and CDR2 SASEGT. The CDR3 is made up of 14 amino acids.

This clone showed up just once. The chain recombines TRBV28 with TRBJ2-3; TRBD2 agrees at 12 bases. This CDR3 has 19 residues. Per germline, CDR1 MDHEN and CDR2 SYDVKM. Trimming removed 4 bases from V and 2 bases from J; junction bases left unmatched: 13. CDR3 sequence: CASSSLGKLAGGPTDTQYF. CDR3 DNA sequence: TGTGCCAGCAGTTCCCTAGGAAAGCTAGCGGGAGGGCCCACAGATACGCAGTATTTT.

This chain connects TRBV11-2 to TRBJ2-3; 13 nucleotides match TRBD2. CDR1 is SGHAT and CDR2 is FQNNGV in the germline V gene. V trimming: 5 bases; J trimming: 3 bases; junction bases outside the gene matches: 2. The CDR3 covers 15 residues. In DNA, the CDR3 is TGTGCCAGCAGCCGGACTAGCGGGAGAACAGATACGCAGTATTTT. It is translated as CASSRTSGRTDTQYF.

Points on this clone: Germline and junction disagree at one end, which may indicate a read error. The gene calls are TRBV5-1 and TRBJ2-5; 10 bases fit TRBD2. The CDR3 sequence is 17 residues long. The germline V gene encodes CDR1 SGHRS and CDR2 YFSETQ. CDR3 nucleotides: TGCGCCAGCAGTTTGGCTAGCGGGAGCTCGAGACAAGAGACCCAGTACTTC. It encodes CASSLASGSSRQETQYF.

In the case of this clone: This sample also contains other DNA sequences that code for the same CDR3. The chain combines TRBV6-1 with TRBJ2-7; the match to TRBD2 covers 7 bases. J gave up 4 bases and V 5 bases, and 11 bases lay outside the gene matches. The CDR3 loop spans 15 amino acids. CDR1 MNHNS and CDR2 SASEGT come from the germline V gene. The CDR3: CASSSRLAGDYEQYF. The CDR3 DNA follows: TGTGCCAGCAGTTCTCGACTAGCTGGGGATTACGAGCAGTACTTC.